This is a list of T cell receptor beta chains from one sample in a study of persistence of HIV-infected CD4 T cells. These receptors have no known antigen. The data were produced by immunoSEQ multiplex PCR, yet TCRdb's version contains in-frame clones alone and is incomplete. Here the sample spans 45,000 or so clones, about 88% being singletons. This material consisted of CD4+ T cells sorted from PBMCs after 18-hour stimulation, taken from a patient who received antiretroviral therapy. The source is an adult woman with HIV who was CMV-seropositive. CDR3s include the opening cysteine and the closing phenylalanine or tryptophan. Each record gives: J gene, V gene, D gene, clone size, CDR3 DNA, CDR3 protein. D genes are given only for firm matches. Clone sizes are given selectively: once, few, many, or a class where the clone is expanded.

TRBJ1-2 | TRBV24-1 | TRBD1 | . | TGTGCCACCAGTGATCCGGGCCGGGACAGGGGCCATGGCTACACCTTC | CATSDPGRDRGHGYTF
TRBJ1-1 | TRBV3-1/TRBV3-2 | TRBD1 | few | TGTGCCAGCAGCGGGAATCCCGGGACAGGGAACACTGAAGCTTTCTTT | CASSGNPGTGNTEAFF
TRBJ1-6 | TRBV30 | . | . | TGTGCCTGGAGGGAGCCGGGACGGGGTTCACCCCTCCACTTT | CAWREPGRGSPLHF
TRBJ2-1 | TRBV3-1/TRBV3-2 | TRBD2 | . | TGTGCCAGCAGCCAAGATCTCCCCGGGGGGAGCTCCTACAATGAGCAGTTCTTC | CASSQDLPGGSSYNEQFF
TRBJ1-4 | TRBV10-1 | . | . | TGCGCCAGCCGCCGGGGCCTTAATGAAAAACTGTTTTTT | CASRRGLNEKLFF
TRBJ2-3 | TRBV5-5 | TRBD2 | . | TGTGCCAGCAGCTTGTTGCAGGGAGGGGCAGATACGCAGTATTTT | CASSLLQGGADTQYF
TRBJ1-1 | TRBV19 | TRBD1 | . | TGTGCCAGTAGATCGGACAGGGGCACTGAAGCTTTCTTT | CASRSDRGTEAFF
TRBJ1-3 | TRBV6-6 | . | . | TGTGCCAGCAGTTACAATCCGGGAAACACCATATATTTT | CASSYNPGNTIYF
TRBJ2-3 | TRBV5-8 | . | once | TGTGCCAGCAGCCCTGATCGTACGCAGTATTTT | CASSPDRTQYF
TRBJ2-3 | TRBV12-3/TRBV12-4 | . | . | TGTGCCAGCAGCGCTATCACAGATACGCAGTATTTT | CASSAITDTQYF
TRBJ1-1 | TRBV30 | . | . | TGTGCCATGGGTCAGAACACTGAAGCTTTCTTT | CAMGQNTEAFF
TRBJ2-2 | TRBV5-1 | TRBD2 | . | TGCGCCAGCAGCCCTAGGGTAGCGGGGAACACCGGGGAGCTGTTTTTT | CASSPRVAGNTGELFF
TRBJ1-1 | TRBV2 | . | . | TGTGCCAGCAGTGAATCCGTTCCTGGAATTACTGAAGCTTTCTTT | CASSESVPGITEAFF
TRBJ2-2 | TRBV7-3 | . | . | TGTGCCAGCAGCTCCTCCCTGGGTCCGGACGGGAGAGCGACCGGGGAGCTGTTTTTT | CASSSSLGPDGRATGELFF
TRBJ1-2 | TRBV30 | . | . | TGTGCCTGGATACCTACCGATATCTATGGCTACACCTTC | CAWIPTDIYGYTF
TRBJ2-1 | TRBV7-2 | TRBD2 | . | TGTGCCAGCAGCTTAGATGTTAGCGGGAGAGGAGAGCAGTTCTTC | CASSLDVSGRGEQFF
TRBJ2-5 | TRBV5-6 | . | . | TGTGCCAGCAGCTTGGTTCAGGCGTTCCAAGAGACCCAGTACTTC | CASSLVQAFQETQYF
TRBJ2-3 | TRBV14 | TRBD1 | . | TGTGCCAGCAGCCCAAGACAGGGGGCCCCGCCGGATACGCAGTATTTT | CASSPRQGAPPDTQYF
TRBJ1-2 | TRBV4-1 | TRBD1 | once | TGCGCCAGCAGCCAAGCGGACAGGAATGGCTACACCTTC | CASSQADRNGYTF
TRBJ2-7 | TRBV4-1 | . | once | TGCGCCAGCAGCCACCTGACAGGACGCTACGAGCAGTACTTC | CASSHLTGRYEQYF
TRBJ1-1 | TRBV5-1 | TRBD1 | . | TGCGCCAGCAGCTTCCGACAGGGGGCCGGAACTGAAGCTTTCTTT | CASSFRQGAGTEAFF
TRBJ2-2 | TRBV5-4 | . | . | TGTGCCAGCAGCTTGGGGCAGGTACCATCCACCGGGGAGCTGTTTTTT | CASSLGQVPSTGELFF
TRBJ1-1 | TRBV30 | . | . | TGTGCCTGGAGTGTCTGGGGGGGTAGAAGTACTGAAGCTTTCTTT | CAWSVWGGRSTEAFF
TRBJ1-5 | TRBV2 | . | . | TGTGCCAGCAGTGAACGACACGCAAATCAGCCCCAGCATTTT | CASSERHANQPQHF
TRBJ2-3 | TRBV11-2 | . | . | TGTGCCAGCAGCGCCACGGCGGGACGGGCAGATACGCAGTATTTT | CASSATAGRADTQYF
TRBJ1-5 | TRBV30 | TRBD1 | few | TGTGCCTGGGACAAACAGGGGGGCAATCAGCCCCAGCATTTT | CAWDKQGGNQPQHF
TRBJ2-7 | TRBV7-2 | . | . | TGTGCCAGCAGCTCAGGACGGGACGCCCGACCCTACGAGCAGTACTTC | CASSSGRDARPYEQYF
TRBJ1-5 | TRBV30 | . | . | TGTGCCTGGAGTGAGGGCAATCAGCCCCAGCATTTT | CAWSEGNQPQHF
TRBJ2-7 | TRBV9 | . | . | TGTGCCAGCAGCGTCGACACAAACTCCTACGAGCAGTACTTC | CASSVDTNSYEQYF
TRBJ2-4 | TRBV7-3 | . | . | TGTGTTCAGGCCCAAGCCAAAAACATTCAGTACTTC | CVQAQAKNIQYF
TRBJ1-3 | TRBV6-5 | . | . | TGTGCCAGCAGTTACGTGGGAGGCACCATATATTTT | CASSYVGGTIYF
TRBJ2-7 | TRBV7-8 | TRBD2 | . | TGTGCCAGCAGCAGGACTAGCGTGAGCTCCTACGAGCAGTACTTC | CASSRTSVSSYEQYF
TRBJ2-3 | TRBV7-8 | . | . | TGTGCCAGCAGCTTTTGGGGAGACACAGATACGCAGTATTTT | CASSFWGDTDTQYF